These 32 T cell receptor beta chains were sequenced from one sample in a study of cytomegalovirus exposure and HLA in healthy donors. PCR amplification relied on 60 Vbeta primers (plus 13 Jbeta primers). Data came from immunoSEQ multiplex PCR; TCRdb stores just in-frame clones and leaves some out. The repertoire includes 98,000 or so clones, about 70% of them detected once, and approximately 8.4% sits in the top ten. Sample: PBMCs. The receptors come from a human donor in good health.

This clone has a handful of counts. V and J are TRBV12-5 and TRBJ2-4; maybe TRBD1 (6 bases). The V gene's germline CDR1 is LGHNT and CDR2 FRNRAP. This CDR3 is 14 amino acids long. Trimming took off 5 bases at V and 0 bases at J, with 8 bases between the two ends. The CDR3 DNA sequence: TGTGCTAGTGGTCCAGGGGTAGCCAAAAACATTCAGTACTTC. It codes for CASGPGVAKNIQYF.

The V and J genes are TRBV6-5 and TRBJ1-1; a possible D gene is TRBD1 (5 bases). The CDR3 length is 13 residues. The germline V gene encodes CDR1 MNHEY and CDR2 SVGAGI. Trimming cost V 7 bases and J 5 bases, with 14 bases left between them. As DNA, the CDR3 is TGTGCCAGCACACCGGGGGGGTGGACTGAAGCTTTCTTT. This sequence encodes CASTPGGWTEAFF.

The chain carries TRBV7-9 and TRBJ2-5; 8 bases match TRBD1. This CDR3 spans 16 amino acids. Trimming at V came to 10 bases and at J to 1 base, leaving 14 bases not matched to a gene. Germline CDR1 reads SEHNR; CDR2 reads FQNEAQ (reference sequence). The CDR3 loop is CATRRRGQGFQETQYF. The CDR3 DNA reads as TGTGCCACCCGCCGCCGCGGACAGGGATTCCAAGAGACCCAGTACTTC.

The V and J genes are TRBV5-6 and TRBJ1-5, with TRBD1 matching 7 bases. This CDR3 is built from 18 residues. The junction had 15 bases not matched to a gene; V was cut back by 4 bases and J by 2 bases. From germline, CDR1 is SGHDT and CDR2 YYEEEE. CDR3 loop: CASSGEYDRVRGNQPQHF. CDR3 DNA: TGTGCCAGCAGCGGAGAGTACGACAGGGTAAGGGGCAATCAGCCCCAGCATTTT.

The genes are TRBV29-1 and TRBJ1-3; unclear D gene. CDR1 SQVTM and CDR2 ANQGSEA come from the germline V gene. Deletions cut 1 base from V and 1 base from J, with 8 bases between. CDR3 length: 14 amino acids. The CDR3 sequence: CSVEGRESGNTIYF. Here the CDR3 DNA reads TGCAGCGTTGAAGGCCGGGAATCTGGAAACACCATATATTTT.

This CDR3 reads CASSEINNEKLFF. The CDR3 region has the DNA TGTGCCAGCAGTGAAATAAACAACGAAAAACTGTTTTTT. The chain combines TRBV6-5 with TRBJ1-4; D not resolved. Germline CDR1 MNHEY, CDR2 SVGAGI. With 5 bases removed from V and 8 bases from J, the gap between germline ends came to 12 bases. This CDR3 is 13 amino acids long.

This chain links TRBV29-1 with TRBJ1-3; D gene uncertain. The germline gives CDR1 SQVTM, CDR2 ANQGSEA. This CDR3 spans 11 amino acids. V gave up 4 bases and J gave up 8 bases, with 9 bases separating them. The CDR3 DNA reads TGCAGCGTTGTTCTGAGCCACACCATATATTTT. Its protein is CSVVLSHTIYF.

CDR3 protein: CASSLGVEGGEQYF. CDR3 sequence (DNA): TGTGCCAGCAGCTTAGGCGTCGAGGGAGGCGAGCAGTACTTC. The V call is TRBV7-8, the J call TRBJ2-7, with D perhaps matching TRBD2 (6 bases). Germline V gives CDR1 SGHVS, CDR2 FQNEAQ. The CDR3 totals 14 residues. V lost 1 base and J 6 bases, leaving 13 bases between the germline ends. The full variable domain, in which reference TRBV7-8 and TRBJ2-7 provide the parts outside the CDR3, is GAGVSQSPRYKVAKRGQDVALRCDPISGHVSLFWYQQALGQGPEFLTYFQNEAQLDKSGLPSDRFFAERPEGSVSTLKIQRTQQEDSAVYLCASSLGVEGGEQYFGPGTRLTVT.

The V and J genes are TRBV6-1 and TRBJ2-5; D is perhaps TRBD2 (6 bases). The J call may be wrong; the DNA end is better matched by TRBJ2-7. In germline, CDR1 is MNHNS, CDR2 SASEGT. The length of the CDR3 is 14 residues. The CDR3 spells CASSEARGYYEQYF. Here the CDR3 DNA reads TGTGCCAGCAGTGAGGCACGGGGGTACTACGAGCAGTACTTC.

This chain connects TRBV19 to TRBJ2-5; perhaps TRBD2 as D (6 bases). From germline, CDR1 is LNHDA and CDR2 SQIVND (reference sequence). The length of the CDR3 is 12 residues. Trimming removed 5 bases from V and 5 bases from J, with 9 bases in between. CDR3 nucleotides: TGTGCCAGTAGTGGAGGGACGGAGACCCAGTACTTC. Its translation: CASSGGTETQYF.

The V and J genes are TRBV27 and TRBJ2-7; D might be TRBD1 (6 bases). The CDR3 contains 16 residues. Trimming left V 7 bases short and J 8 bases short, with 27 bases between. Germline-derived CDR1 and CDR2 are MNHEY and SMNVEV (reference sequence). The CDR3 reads CASTFGGRKGPVKQYF. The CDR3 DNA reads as TGTGCCAGCACCTTTGGGGGCCGGAAAGGGCCGGTAAAGCAGTACTTC.

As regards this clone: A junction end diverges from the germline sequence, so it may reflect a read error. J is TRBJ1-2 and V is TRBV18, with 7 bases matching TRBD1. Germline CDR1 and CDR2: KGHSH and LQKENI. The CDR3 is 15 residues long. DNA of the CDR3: TGTGCCAGCTCACGGGAAACAGGGGCCCAATATGGCTACCCCTTC. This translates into CASSRETGAQYGYPF.

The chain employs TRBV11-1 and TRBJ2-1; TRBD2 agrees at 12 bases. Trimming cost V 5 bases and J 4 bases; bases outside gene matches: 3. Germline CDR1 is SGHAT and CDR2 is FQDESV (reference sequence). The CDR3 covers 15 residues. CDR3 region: CASSPGTSGYNEQFF. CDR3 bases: TGTGCCAGCAGCCCCGGGACTAGCGGGTACAATGAGCAGTTCTTC.

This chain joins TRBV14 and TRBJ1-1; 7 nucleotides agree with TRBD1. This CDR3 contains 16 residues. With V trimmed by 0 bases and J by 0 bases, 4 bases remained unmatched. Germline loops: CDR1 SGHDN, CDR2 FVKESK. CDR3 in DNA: TGTGCCAGCAGCCAAGATGGAACAGGGGTGAACACTGAAGCTTTCTTT. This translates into CASSQDGTGVNTEAFF.

The CDR3 reads CASSLVMGNSQPQHF. CDR3 DNA: TGTGCCAGCAGCTTAGTTATGGGCAACTCCCAGCCCCAGCATTTT. V is TRBV7-8 and J is TRBJ1-5; D uncertain. The V end was cut by 1 base, the J end by 7 bases, with 14 bases between. This CDR3 has 15 amino acids. Germline-derived CDR1 and CDR2 are SGHVS and FQNEAQ.

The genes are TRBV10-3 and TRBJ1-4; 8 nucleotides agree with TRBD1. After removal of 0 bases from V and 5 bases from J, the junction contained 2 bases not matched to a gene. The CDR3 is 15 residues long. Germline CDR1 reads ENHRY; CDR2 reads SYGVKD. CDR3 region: CAISESGTGNEKLFF. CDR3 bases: TGTGCCATCAGTGAGTCTGGGACAGGAAATGAAAAACTGTTTTTT.

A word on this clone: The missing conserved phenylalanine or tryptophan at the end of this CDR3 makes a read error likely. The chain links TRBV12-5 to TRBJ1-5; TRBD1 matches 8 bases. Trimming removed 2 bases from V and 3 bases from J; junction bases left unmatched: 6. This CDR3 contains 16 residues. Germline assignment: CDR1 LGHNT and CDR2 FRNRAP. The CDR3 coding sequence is TGTGCTAGTGGTTTGTCAGGGGGCGGCCTCAATCAGCCCCAGCATCTT. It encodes CASGLSGGGLNQPQHL.

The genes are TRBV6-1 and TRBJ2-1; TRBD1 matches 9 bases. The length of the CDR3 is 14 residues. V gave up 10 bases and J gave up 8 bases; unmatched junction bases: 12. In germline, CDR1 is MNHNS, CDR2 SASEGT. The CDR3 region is CATRGQGFRYEQFF. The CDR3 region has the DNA TGTGCCACTAGGGGACAGGGATTTAGGTATGAGCAGTTCTTC.

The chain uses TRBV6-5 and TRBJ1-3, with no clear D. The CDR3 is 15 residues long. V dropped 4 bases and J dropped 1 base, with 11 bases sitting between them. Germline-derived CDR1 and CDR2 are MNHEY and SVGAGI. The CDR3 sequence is CASSSGGKSGNTIYF. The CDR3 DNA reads TGTGCCAGCAGTTCGGGAGGGAAGTCTGGAAACACCATATATTTT.

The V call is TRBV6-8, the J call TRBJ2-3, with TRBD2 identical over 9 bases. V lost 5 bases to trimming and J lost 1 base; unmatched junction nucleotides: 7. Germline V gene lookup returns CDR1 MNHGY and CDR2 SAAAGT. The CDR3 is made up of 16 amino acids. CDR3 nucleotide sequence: TGTGCCAGCAGTGTCAGATTAGCGGGAGGCACAGATACGCAGTATTTT. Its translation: CASSVRLAGGTDTQYF.

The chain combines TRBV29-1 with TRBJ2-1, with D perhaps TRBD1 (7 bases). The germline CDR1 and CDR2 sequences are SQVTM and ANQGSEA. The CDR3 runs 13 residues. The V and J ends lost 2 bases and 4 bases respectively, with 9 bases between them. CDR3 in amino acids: CSVEQGGYNEQFF. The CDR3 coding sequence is TGCAGCGTTGAACAGGGGGGATACAATGAGCAGTTCTTC.

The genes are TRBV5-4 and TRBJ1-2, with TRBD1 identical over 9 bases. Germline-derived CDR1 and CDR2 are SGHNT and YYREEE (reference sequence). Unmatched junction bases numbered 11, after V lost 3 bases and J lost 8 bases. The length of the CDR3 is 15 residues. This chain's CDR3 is CASSSLGQGLGGYTF. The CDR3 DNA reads TGTGCCAGCAGCTCGCTGGGACAGGGTTTGGGCGGCTACACCTTC.

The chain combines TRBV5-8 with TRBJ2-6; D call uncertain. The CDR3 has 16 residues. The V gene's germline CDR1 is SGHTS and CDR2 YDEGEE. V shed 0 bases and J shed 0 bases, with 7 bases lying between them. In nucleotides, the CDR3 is TGTGCCAGCAGCTTGGCCTCTATCTCTGGGGCCAACGTCCTGACTTTC. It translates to CASSLASISGANVLTF.

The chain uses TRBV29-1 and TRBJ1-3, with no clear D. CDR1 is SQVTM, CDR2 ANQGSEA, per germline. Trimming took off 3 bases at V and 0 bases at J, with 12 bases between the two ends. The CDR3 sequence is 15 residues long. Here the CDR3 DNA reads TGCAGCGTTGATGGTGGCGGCGGCTCTGGAAACACCATATATTTT. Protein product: CSVDGGGGSGNTIYF.

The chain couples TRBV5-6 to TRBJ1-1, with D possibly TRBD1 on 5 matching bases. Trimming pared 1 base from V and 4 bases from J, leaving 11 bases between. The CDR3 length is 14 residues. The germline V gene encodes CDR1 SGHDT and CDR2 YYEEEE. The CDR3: CASSLFWGGTEAFF. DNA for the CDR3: TGTGCCAGCAGCTTGTTCTGGGGGGGCACTGAAGCTTTCTTT.

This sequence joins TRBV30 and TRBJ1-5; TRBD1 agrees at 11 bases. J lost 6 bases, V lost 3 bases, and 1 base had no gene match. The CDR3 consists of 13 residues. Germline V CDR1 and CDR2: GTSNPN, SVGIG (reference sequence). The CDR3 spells CAWRGTGGQPQHF. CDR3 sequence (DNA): TGTGCCTGGAGGGGGACAGGGGGTCAGCCCCAGCATTTT.

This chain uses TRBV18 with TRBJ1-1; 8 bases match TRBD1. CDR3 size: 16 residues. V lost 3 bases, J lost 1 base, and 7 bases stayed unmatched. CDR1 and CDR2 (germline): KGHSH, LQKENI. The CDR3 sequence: CASSPGTGLGNTEAFF. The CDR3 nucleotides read TGTGCCAGCTCACCGGGGACAGGCCTTGGGAACACTGAAGCTTTCTTT.

The chain's CDR3 is CARSKRQGRKAFF. The CDR3 DNA reads as TGTGCCAGAAGCAAAAGACAGGGGAGGAAAGCTTTCTTT. This rearrangement joins TRBV5-3 to TRBJ1-1; 8 nucleotides agree with TRBD1. TRBV5-3 is an ORF, and what it does is uncertain. V gave up 4 bases and J gave up 9 bases; unmatched junction bases: 8. This CDR3 region has 13 residues.

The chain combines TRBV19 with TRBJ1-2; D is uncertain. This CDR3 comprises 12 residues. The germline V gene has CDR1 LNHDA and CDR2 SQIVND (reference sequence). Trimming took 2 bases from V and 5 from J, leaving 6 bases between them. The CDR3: CASSISGYGYTF. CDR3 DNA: TGTGCCAGTAGTATATCCGGTTATGGCTACACCTTC.

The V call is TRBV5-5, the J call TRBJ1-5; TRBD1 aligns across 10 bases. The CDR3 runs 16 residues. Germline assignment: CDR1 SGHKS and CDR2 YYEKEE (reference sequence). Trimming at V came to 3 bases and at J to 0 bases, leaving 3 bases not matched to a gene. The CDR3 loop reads CASSSRTGGSNQPQHF. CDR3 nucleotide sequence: TGTGCCAGCAGCTCGAGGACAGGGGGTAGCAATCAGCCCCAGCATTTT.

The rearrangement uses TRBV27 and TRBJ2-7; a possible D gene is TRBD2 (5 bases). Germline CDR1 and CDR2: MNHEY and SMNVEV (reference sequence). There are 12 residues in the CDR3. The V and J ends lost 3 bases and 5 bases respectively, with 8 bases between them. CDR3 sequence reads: CASSLIGNEQYF. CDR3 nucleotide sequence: TGTGCCAGCAGTTTGATCGGGAACGAGCAGTACTTC.

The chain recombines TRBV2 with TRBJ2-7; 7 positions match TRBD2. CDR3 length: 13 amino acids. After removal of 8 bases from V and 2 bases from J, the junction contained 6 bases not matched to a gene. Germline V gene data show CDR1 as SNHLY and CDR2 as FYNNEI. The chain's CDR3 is CASLSAGAYEQYF. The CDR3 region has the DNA TGTGCCAGCCTTTCGGCGGGAGCCTACGAGCAGTACTTC.